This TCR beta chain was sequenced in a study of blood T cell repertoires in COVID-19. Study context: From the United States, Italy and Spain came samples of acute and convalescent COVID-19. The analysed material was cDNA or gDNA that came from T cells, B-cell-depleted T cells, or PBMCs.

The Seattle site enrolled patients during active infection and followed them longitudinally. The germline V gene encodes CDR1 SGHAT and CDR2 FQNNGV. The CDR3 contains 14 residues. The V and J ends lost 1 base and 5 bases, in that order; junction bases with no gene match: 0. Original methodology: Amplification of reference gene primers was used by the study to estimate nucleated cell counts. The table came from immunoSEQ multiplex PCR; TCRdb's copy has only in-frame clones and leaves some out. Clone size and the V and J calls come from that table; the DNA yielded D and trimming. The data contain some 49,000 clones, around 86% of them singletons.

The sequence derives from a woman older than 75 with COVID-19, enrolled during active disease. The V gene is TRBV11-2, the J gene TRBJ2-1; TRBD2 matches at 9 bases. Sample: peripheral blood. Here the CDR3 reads CASSLASGNNEQFF. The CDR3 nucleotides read TGTGCCAGCAGCTTAGCTAGCGGGAACAATGAGCAGTTCTTC.